This TCR beta chain came from a study of PD-1 blockade in classical Hodgkin lymphoma (dated by TCRdb to about 2020). For the wider study: Nivolumab dosing was 3 mg/kg intravenously every 2 weeks, continuing until either disease progression or unacceptable toxicity. The study used CyTOF and TCR beta sequencing to define a peripheral blood immune signature of response to PD-1 blockade in classical Hodgkin lymphoma. Results the study describes overall, beyond this receptor: A significant rise by C4D1 was seen in CD4+ but not CD8+ TCR diversity (p=0.0027 vs p=0.16), with the rise being most apparent in complete responders (p=0.02). Baseline TCR diversity was reported to be lower in newly diagnosed patients than in healthy donors, and even lower in relapsed/refractory patients. The study covered only a single clinical trial cohort, and the causes of the repertoire differences, possibly disease activity or prior therapy, were still not defined. Patients starting nivolumab less than 1 year after ASCT had lower diversity and were excluded from later analyses to avoid confounding by immune reconstitution. Trial patients achieving complete response had baseline diversity similar to newly diagnosed patients, whereas partial responders and progressors had significantly lower diversity.

With regard to this clone: Which antigen it targets is not known. Compared with germline, one end of the junction differs, possibly owing to a read error.

The time point label of this sample denotes: cycle 1 day 1 (C1D1), immediately before nivolumab initiation. Relapse after autologous stem cell transplantation had occurred in all trial patients, and cohorts A, B and C were distinguished by prior brentuximab vedotin exposure. The trial cohort was composed of around 60 patients with relapsed/refractory classical Hodgkin lymphoma, for whom complete response, partial response or progressive disease was recorded as best overall response. In the multi-cohort phase II CheckMate 205 trial, trial patients received single-agent nivolumab. An independent review committee assessed best overall response using the 2007 International Working Group response criteria. Trial PBMCs were collected just before the start of nivolumab (C1D1) and during therapy at cycle 2 day 1 and cycle 4 day 1. Peripheral blood was collected in 8 mL Vacutainer Cell Preparation Tubes, from which PBMCs were isolated by centrifugation and then cryopreserved.

Spanning cysteine to phenylalanine, the CDR3 consists of 15 amino acids. Of all the DNA, just the CDR3 is kept, 45 bases in frame from base 1. In the germline V gene, CDR1 corresponds to SGHTA and CDR2 to FQGNSA. Genomic DNA was isolated using the Qiagen DNeasy kit from unsorted PBMCs as well as from negatively selected CD4+ and CD8+ fractions. Using primers that anneal to V and J segments, immunoSEQ multiplex PCR amplified the TCR beta CDR3 regions. A synthetic immune receptor repertoire was used to minimize amplification bias, and any residual bias was removed computationally once sequencing was done. The authors' analysis ran thus. Repertoire diversity was quantified as the Shannon entropy index using custom Python scripts. Unsorted, CD4+ and CD8+ repertoires were analyzed separately, except for combined analyses in which CD4+ and CD8+ sequences were merged in silico. Clonal expansion was defined as at least a 2-fold frequency increase after treatment relative to C1D1, with a pseudocount of 0.5 for undetected baseline clones. Singleton clones were defined as clones with 0 or 1 copy at C1D1, and non-singleton clones were defined as clones with 2 or more copies. Clones expanded in unsorted samples were labelled as CD4+, CD8+ or unknown by matching protein sequences in sorted samples from the same patient. Wilcoxon tests on paired samples were used to test changes in diversity from C1D1 to C4D1. Not all clones reach the TCRdb copy of this immuneACCESS table, which keeps in-frame sequences only. Checked studies attribute under half of the gap to unresolved V genes and leave the rest unexplained. D and trimming come from the DNA, and the V and J calls and clone size come from that table. The sample profile shows 20,000 to 25,000 clones; 69% of them were found once. Approximately 3.4% of the sample is taken by the ten largest.

The clonotype comes from a human donor with classical Hodgkin lymphoma. This specimen consisted of peripheral blood mononuclear cells (PBMCs), obtained at baseline. The rearrangement combines TRBV7-2 with TRBJ2-7; TRBD1 matches 7 bases in the middle. The DNA sequence reads TGTGCCAGCAGCCTAGCTCCGGGACAGTCCTACGAGCAGTACTTC. Translated, it reads CASSLAPGQSYEQYF.